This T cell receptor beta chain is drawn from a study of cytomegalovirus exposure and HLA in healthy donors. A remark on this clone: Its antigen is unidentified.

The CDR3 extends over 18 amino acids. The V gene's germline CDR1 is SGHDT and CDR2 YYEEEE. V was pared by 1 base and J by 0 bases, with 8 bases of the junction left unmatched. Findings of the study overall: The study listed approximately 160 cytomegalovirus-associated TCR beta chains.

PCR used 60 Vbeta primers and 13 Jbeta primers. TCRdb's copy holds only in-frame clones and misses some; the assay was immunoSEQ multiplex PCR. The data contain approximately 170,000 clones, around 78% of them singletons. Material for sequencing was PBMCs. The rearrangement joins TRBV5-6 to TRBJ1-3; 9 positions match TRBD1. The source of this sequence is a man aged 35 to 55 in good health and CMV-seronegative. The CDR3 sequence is CASSLIGDRVISGNTIYF. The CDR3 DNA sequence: TGTGCCAGCAGCTTGATCGGGGACAGGGTTATCTCTGGAAACACCATATATTTT.